This is a list of T cell receptor beta chains from one sample in a study of T cells in Graves' hyperthyroidism and ophthalmopathy. One entry per CDR3 protein results from TCRdb running MiXCR on the multiplex PCR reads. The profile covers hundreds of thousands of distinct CDR3 sequences, with over 15% appearing a single time and approximately 20% taken by the ten largest. The sequencing sample was made of blood. The receptors were gathered from a woman between 18 and 29 years old with Graves' hyperthyroidism. The CDR3 runs from the conserved cysteine through the conserved F or W. Each record gives: CDR3 protein, CDR3 DNA, J gene, D gene, clone size, V gene. A D gene is named only where the DNA matches it firmly. The size field is filled for only some rows; it gives once, few, many or a size class.

CDR3aa: CASRKTLEGHEQFF; CDR3nt: TGTGCCAGCAGAAAGACACTGGAGGGCCATGAGCAGTTCTTC; j_gene: TRBJ2-1; d_gene: NA; abundance: NA; v_gene: TRBV7-9
CDR3aa: CASRPGRPGEETQYF; CDR3nt: TGTGCCAGCAGGCCGGGACGCCCAGGGGAAGAGACCCAGTACTTC; j_gene: TRBJ2-5; d_gene: NA; abundance: few; v_gene: TRBV27
CDR3aa: CASNGGGAGDTQYF; CDR3nt: TGTGCCAGCAATGGAGGCGGGGCAGGAGATACGCAGTATTTT; j_gene: TRBJ2-3; d_gene: NA; abundance: few; v_gene: TRBV9
CDR3aa: CASSDPGQGTDTQYF; CDR3nt: TGTGCCAGCAGCGACCCGGGACAGGGGACAGATACGCAGTATTTT; j_gene: TRBJ2-3; d_gene: TRBD1; abundance: many; v_gene: TRBV12-3/TRBV12-4
CDR3aa: CASSLAVAGYNEQFF; CDR3nt: TGTGCCAGCAGCTTAGCAGTTGCGGGGTACAATGAGCAGTTCTTC; j_gene: TRBJ2-1; d_gene: NA; abundance: many; v_gene: TRBV11-2
CDR3aa: CASRRGLNTEAFF; CDR3nt: TGTGCCAGCAGAAGGGGGCTGAACACTGAAGCTTTCTTT; j_gene: TRBJ1-1; d_gene: TRBD1; abundance: NA; v_gene: TRBV6-2/TRBV6-3
CDR3aa: CASSAKNGYEQYF; CDR3nt: TGTGCCAGCAGTGCCAAAAATGGGTACGAGCAGTACTTC; j_gene: TRBJ2-7; d_gene: NA; abundance: NA; v_gene: TRBV25-1
CDR3aa: CASSKFSGGAGNEQFF; CDR3nt: TGTGCCAGCAGCAAATTTAGCGGGGGGGCAGGCAATGAGCAGTTCTTC; j_gene: TRBJ2-1; d_gene: TRBD2; abundance: many; v_gene: TRBV7-2
CDR3aa: CASSLGTGDIETQYF; CDR3nt: TGTGCCAGCAGTCTCGGGACAGGGGATATAGAGACCCAGTACTTC; j_gene: TRBJ2-5; d_gene: TRBD1; abundance: NA; v_gene: TRBV12-3/TRBV12-4
CDR3aa: CASSQARNTEAFF; CDR3nt: TGTGCCAGCAGCCAAGCCCGGAACACTGAAGCTTTCTTT; j_gene: TRBJ1-1; d_gene: NA; abundance: NA; v_gene: TRBV4-2
CDR3aa: CASSPGQDTGELFF; CDR3nt: TGCGCCAGCAGCCCCGGACAGGACACCGGGGAGCTGTTTTTT; j_gene: TRBJ2-2; d_gene: TRBD1; abundance: NA; v_gene: TRBV5-1
CDR3aa: CASSYSKTISYNEQFF; CDR3nt: TGTGCCAGCAGTTACTCGAAGACCATCTCCTACAATGAGCAGTTCTTC; j_gene: TRBJ2-1; d_gene: NA; abundance: many; v_gene: TRBV6-6